The clone carrying this T cell receptor beta chain appeared a few times. Its antigen is not identified. MiXCR, applied by TCRdb to the reads, yields one record per CDR3 protein. Found here are about 100,000 distinct CDR3 sequences, 16% of them singletons; the top ten hold 8%. This specimen comes from a study of T cell repertoires in cytomegalovirus infection. Study overall: Signatures in public TCR beta sequences pointed to both CMV infection and matching HLA type.

Per germline, CDR1 MNHNY and CDR2 SVGAGI (reference sequence). This CDR3 spans 16 amino acids. Losses at the gene ends were 2 bases for V and 6 bases for J; bases not matched to a gene: 10. Overall study findings and caveats: Across the ex vivo response, the dominant clonotypes were HLA-C-restricted CMV-specific TCR beta clonotypes. Frequencies of public TCR beta families were cumulated, and this identified carriers of CMV plus the relevant HLA.

This clonotype was obtained from a human donor in good health (CMV status not recorded). Some clones in this sample may be carry-over from other donors' samples. The chain has TRBV6-6 and TRBJ2-7; 10 positions match TRBD2. Sequencing was done on a sample of PBMCs. This CDR3 reads CASSYVLAGARGEQYF. CDR3 nucleotides: TGTGCCAGCAGTTACGTCCTAGCGGGGGCCCGAGGCGAGCAGTACTTC.